One sample yielded the 26 T cell receptor beta chains listed below, sequenced in a study of shared clonotypes between healthy human individuals. Method: immunoSEQ multiplex PCR; TCRdb's copy keeps in-frame clones and lacks some. This table holds around 2,000,000 clones, roughly 96% found once. The sample comprised naive CD4+ T cells sorted from blood. Subset in this sample: CD45RA+ positively selected. These receptors were taken from a man aged 18 to 29 in good health.

About this clone itself: Different DNA sequences within this sample yield the same CDR3. J is TRBJ2-7 and V is TRBV5-1, with D tentatively TRBD1 (5 bases). Per germline, CDR1 SGHRS and CDR2 YFSETQ. The V end lost 0 bases, the J end lost 4 bases, and 8 bases lay between the germline ends. This CDR3 comprises 13 residues. In nucleotides, the CDR3 is TGCGCCAGCAGCTTGGGCAGGGAATACGAGCAGTACTTC. This codes for CASSLGREYEQYF.

The chain combines TRBV9 with TRBJ2-5; 7 bases are shared with TRBD2. The J segment lost 4 bases and the V segment lost 4 bases, leaving 19 bases of the junction unmatched. This CDR3 spans 18 amino acids. The germline V gene has CDR1 SGDLS and CDR2 YYNGEE. The CDR3 DNA follows: TGTGCCAGCAGCCCCCGTGGAGGGAGGGAACCCCCGGGAGAGACCCAGTACTTC. The encoded protein is CASSPRGGREPPGETQYF.

On this clone: An end of the junction differs from the germline gene, which may be a read error. The chain couples TRBV2 to TRBJ2-2, with 7 bases that match TRBD2. The CDR3 consists of 15 residues. CDR1 and CDR2 from the germline V gene are SNHLY and FYNNEI. The CDR3 spells CASRATSLNTRELFF. The CDR3 region has the DNA TGTGCCAGCAGGGCGACTAGCCTTAACACCAGGGAGCTGTTTTTT.

This chain links TRBV4-3 with TRBJ2-2, with D perhaps TRBD1 (6 bases). This CDR3 has 17 residues. CDR1 is LGHNA and CDR2 is YSLEER in the germline V gene. Trimming stripped 3 bases from V and 0 bases from J, with 14 bases between. The CDR3 reads CASSHFRGGSNTGELFF. CDR3 coding DNA: TGCGCCAGCAGCCATTTCAGAGGGGGTTCGAACACCGGGGAGCTGTTTTTT.

The rearrangement joins TRBV18 to TRBJ2-7, with a possible D match to TRBD2 (5 bases). CDR3 length equals 12 residues. Between the trimmed V and J ends, which lost 5 bases and 6 bases, there was a span of 11 bases. Looked up from germline, CDR1 is KGHSH and CDR2 is LQKENI. The CDR3 reads CASSGDYGEQYF. CDR3 sequence (DNA): TGTGCCAGCTCAGGTGACTATGGCGAGCAGTACTTC.

This clone was seen once. The chain has TRBV2 and TRBJ2-7; 8 bases are a match to TRBD2. This CDR3 comprises 14 residues. Germline loops: CDR1 SNHLY, CDR2 FYNNEI. J was trimmed by 0 bases and V by 7 bases; bases with no gene match: 5. CDR3 nucleotides: TGTGCCAGCAATCCGGGGGGGCCCTCCTACGAGCAGTACTTC. Translated, it gives CASNPGGPSYEQYF.

The rearrangement links TRBV29-1 to TRBJ2-2; 9 bases align to TRBD2. CDR3 size: 14 residues. The germline CDR1 and CDR2 sequences are SQVTM and ANQGSEA. The J segment lost 2 bases and the V segment lost 6 bases, leaving 4 bases of the junction unmatched. CDR3 sequence reads: CSVRLAVNTGELFF. CDR3 sequence (DNA): TGCAGCGTACGACTAGCGGTTAACACCGGGGAGCTGTTTTTT.

This sequence joins TRBV7-8 and TRBJ2-2; D is ambiguous. Between the trimmed V and J ends, which lost 5 bases and 3 bases, there was a span of 13 bases. Germline lookup yields CDR1 SGHVS and CDR2 FQNEAQ. The CDR3 runs 15 residues. The CDR3 spells CASSKAAAYTGELFF. The DNA of the CDR3 is TGTGCCAGCAGCAAGGCGGCAGCCTACACCGGGGAGCTGTTTTTT.

The rearrangement links TRBV5-1 to TRBJ2-1; 11 bases fit TRBD2. This CDR3 contains 16 residues. J was trimmed by 7 bases and V by 2 bases; bases with no gene match: 8. The germline V gene encodes CDR1 SGHRS and CDR2 YFSETQ. The CDR3 nucleotides are TGCGCCAGCAGCTTACCCGGGACTAGCGGAGGGAATGAGCAGTTCTTC. It yields the protein CASSLPGTSGGNEQFF.

This clone was seen only once. This chain connects TRBV7-9 to TRBJ1-3; the match to TRBD2 covers 8 bases. Near its end, the DNA agrees better with TRBJ2-2, so the J call may be wrong. Per the germline V gene, CDR1 is SEHNR and CDR2 is FQNEAQ (reference sequence). This CDR3 comprises 15 residues. The CDR3 loop reads CASSFTSGNTGELFF. DNA of the CDR3: TGTGCCAGCAGCTTTACTAGCGGGAACACCGGGGAGCTGTTTTTT.

The chain joins TRBV7-2 to TRBJ1-2, with 8 bases aligning to TRBD1. The CDR3 extends over 13 amino acids. Trimming cost V 6 bases and J 8 bases; bases outside gene matches: 8. The germline CDR1 and CDR2 sequences are SGHTA and FQGNSA. The CDR3 nucleotides read TGTGCCAGCAGAACAGGGGGAAGGTACGGCTACACCTTC. Its protein is CASRTGGRYGYTF.

The chain recombines TRBV27 with TRBJ1-2; 9 bases are shared with TRBD1. The CDR3 contains 15 residues. J was trimmed by 8 bases and V by 5 bases; bases with no gene match: 12. Germline loops: CDR1 MNHEY, CDR2 SMNVEV (reference sequence). The CDR3 here is CASSPIPQGAGGYTF. The CDR3 bases are TGTGCCAGCAGTCCTATTCCACAGGGGGCAGGGGGCTACACCTTC.

This chain's CDR3 is CASSRIDSLYGYTF. For the CDR3, the DNA is TGTGCCAGCAGCCGGATTGACAGCCTCTATGGCTACACCTTC. This chain uses TRBV2 with TRBJ1-2; D may be TRBD1 (5 bases). CDR1 and CDR2 (germline): SNHLY, FYNNEI. V lost 6 bases, J lost 4 bases, and 15 bases lay in between. This CDR3 is built from 14 residues.

This rearrangement joins TRBV30 to TRBJ2-5, with D unresolved. Per the germline V gene, CDR1 is GTSNPN and CDR2 is SVGIG (reference sequence). The CDR3 length is 11 residues. V lost 5 bases and J lost 1, with 5 bases in between. As DNA, the CDR3 is TGTGCCTGGGACCGCCAAGAGACCCAGTACTTC. It is translated as CAWDRQETQYF.

The gene calls are TRBV7-9 and TRBJ2-4, with D unresolved. V was pared by 5 bases and J by 2 bases, with 10 bases between. Germline V gene data show CDR1 as SEHNR and CDR2 as FQNEAQ (reference sequence). The CDR3 has 14 residues. The DNA of the CDR3 is TGTGCCAGCAGCGTAGGGCACACCAAAAACATTCAGTACTTC. Translated: CASSVGHTKNIQYF.

The chain has TRBV4-2 and TRBJ1-1, with 7 bases fitting TRBD1. Germline trimming cut 4 bases from V and 0 bases from J; bases unmatched to any gene: 8. This CDR3 comprises 16 residues. CDR1 and CDR2 (germline): LGHNA, YNFKEQ. CDR3 residues: CASSPDRARVNTEAFF. The CDR3 coding sequence is TGTGCCAGCAGCCCCGACAGGGCGAGAGTGAACACTGAAGCTTTCTTT.

The V and J genes are TRBV14 and TRBJ2-3; tentatively, D is TRBD2 (5 bases). The CDR3 spans 13 residues. V was pared by 4 bases and J by 2 bases, with 7 bases between. Germline CDR1 reads SGHDN; CDR2 reads FVKESK. The CDR3 loop reads CASSPGLTDTQYF. In DNA form, the CDR3 reads TGTGCCAGCAGCCCCGGACTCACAGATACGCAGTATTTT.

In regard to this clone: An end of the junction differs from the germline gene, which may be a read error. The chain joins TRBV10-1 to TRBJ1-1; 7 nucleotides align to TRBD1. This CDR3 is 13 amino acids long. Germline CDR1 reads WNHNN; CDR2 reads SYGVQD (reference sequence). CDR3 loop: CAITGAQNTEAFF. DNA for the CDR3: TGTGCCATTACAGGGGCCCAGAACACTGAAGCTTTCTTT.

The chain uses TRBV10-3 and TRBJ2-7; unclear D gene. V lost 0 bases to trimming and J lost 3 bases, with 3 bases between them. There are 12 residues in the CDR3. CDR1 is ENHRY, CDR2 SYGVKD, per germline. CDR3 residues: CAISESNYEQYF. The CDR3 coding sequence is TGTGCCATCAGTGAGTCAAACTACGAGCAGTACTTC.

This clone was found once. The V call is TRBV18, the J call TRBJ1-4; D is ambiguous. The germline V gene encodes CDR1 KGHSH and CDR2 LQKENI. The CDR3 is 13 amino acids. The ends were cut back, 6 bases at V and 3 bases at J, with 8 bases in the middle. The CDR3 loop reads CASSRDPNEKLFF. The CDR3 nucleotides are TGTGCCAGCTCCCGGGATCCTAATGAAAAACTGTTTTTT.

The J gene is TRBJ2-5, the V gene TRBV7-9; 13 nucleotides agree with TRBD2. Germline V lookup: CDR1 SEHNR, CDR2 FQNEAQ (reference sequence). V lost 3 bases and J lost 3; bases outside the gene matches: 7. This CDR3 contains 17 residues. This CDR3 reads CASSLGKGTSGEETQYF. CDR3 bases: TGTGCCAGCAGCTTGGGGAAAGGGACTAGCGGGGAAGAGACCCAGTACTTC.

V and J are TRBV7-9 and TRBJ1-1; D ambiguous. Germline V gene data show CDR1 as SEHNR and CDR2 as FQNEAQ (reference sequence). The CDR3 spans 14 residues. V lost 1 base, J lost 5 bases, and 11 bases lay in between. CDR3 in DNA: TGTGCCAGCAGCTTAGACGGGTTTATAACTGAAGCTTTCTTT. Residues: CASSLDGFITEAFF. Drawing the rest from reference TRBV7-9 and TRBJ1-1, the complete variable domain is DTGVSQNPRHKITKRGQNVTFRCDPISEHNRLYWYRQTLGQGPEFLTYFQNEAQLEKSRLLSDRFSAERPKGSFSTLEIQRTEQGDSAMYLCASSLDGFITEAFFGQGTRLTVV.

V usage is TRBV7-9 and J usage is TRBJ2-7, with a weak D call TRBD2 (6 bases). V lost 5 bases and J lost 10, with 12 bases in between. CDR1 and CDR2 from the germline V gene are SEHNR and FQNEAQ (reference sequence). CDR3 size: 11 residues. The CDR3: CASSRDSRQYF. Here the CDR3 DNA reads TGTGCCAGCAGCCGGGACTCTCGTCAGTACTTC.

J is TRBJ2-5 and V is TRBV27, with 12 bases lining up with TRBD2. Germline CDR1 and CDR2: MNHEY and SMNVEV (reference sequence). The V and J ends lost 5 bases and 5 bases, in that order; junction bases with no gene match: 6. The CDR3 loop spans 15 amino acids. The CDR3 sequence: CASSTLAGGVETQYF. The CDR3 region has the DNA TGTGCCAGCAGTACTCTAGCGGGAGGGGTGGAGACCCAGTACTTC.

V and J are TRBV5-1 and TRBJ1-1, with D possibly matching TRBD1 (5 bases). The CDR3 extends over 15 amino acids. Trimming pared 3 bases from V and 0 bases from J, leaving 12 bases between. The germline V gene encodes CDR1 SGHRS and CDR2 YFSETQ. CDR3 region: CASSSGPNLNTEAFF. CDR3 bases: TGCGCCAGCAGCTCGGGACCGAACCTGAACACTGAAGCTTTCTTT.

On this clone: At the DNA level, this CDR3 is encoded by other sequences in the same sample as well. The chain has TRBV5-6 and TRBJ2-7, with D unresolved. Deletions cut 4 bases from V and 2 bases from J, with 7 bases between. CDR3 size: 12 residues. Germline V gene data show CDR1 as SGHDT and CDR2 as YYEEEE. In DNA, the CDR3 is TGTGCCAGCAGCGGCCAGACCTACGAGCAGTACTTC. Translated: CASSGQTYEQYF.